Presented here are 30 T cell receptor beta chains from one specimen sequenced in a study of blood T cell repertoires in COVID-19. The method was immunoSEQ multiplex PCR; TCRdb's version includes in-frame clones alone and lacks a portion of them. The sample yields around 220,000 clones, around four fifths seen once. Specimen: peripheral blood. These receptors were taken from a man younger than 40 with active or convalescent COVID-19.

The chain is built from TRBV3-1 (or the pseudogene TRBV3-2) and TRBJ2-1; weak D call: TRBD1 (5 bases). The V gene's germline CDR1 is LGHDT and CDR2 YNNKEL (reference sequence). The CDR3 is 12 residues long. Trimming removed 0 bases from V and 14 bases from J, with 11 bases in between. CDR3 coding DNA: TGTGCCAGCAGCCAAGATCGGTTAGGGGAGTTCTTC. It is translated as CASSQDRLGEFF.

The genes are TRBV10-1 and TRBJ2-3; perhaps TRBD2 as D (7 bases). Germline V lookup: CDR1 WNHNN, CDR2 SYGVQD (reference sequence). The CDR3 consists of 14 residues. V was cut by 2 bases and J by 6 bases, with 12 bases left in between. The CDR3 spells CASSEGGARDTQYF. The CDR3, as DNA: TGCGCCAGCAGTGAGGGGGGGGCTCGGGATACGCAGTATTTT.

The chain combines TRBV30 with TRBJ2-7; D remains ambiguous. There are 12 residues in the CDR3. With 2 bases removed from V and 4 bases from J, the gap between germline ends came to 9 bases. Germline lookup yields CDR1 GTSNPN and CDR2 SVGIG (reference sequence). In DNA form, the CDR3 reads TGTGCCTGGAGTCGCGGTGGGTACGAGCAGTACTTC. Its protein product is CAWSRGGYEQYF. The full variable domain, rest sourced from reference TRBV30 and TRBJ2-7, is SQTIHQWPATLVQPVGSPLSLECTVEGTSNPNLYWYRQAAGRGLQLLFYSVGIGQISSEVPQNLSASRPQDRQFILSSKKLLLSDSGFYLCAWSRGGYEQYFGPGTRLTVT.

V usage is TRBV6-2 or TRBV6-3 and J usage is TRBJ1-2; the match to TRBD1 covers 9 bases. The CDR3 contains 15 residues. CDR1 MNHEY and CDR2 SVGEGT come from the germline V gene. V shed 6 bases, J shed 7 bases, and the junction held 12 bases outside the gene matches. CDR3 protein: CASRPPGQGLSGYTF. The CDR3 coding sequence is TGTGCCAGCAGACCTCCGGGACAGGGTCTTTCTGGCTACACCTTC.

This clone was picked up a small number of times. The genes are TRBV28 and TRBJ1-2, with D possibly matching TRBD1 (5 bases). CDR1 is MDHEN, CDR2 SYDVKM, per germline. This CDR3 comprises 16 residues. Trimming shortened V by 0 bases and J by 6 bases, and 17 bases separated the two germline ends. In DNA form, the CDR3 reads TGTGCCAGCAGTTTATGGGACATGGAGTATTCGGATGGCTACACCTTC. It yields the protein CASSLWDMEYSDGYTF.

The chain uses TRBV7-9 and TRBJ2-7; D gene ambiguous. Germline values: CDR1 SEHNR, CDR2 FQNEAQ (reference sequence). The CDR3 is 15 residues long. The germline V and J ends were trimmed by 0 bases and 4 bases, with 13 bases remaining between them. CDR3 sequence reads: CASSLASRSPYEQYF. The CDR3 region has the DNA TGTGCCAGCAGCTTAGCATCCCGGTCCCCTTACGAGCAGTACTTC.

The CDR3 is CASSLPSGGAKTQYF. The CDR3 DNA sequence: TGTGCCAGCAGCCTCCCTAGCGGGGGGGCCAAGACCCAGTACTTC. The chain combines TRBV7-8 with TRBJ2-5; 12 bases map to TRBD2. Unmatched junction bases numbered 7, after V lost 5 bases and J lost 6 bases. The CDR3 sequence is 15 residues long. Germline CDR1 SGHVS, CDR2 FQNEAQ.

The CDR3 coding sequence is TGTGCCAGCAGTCCCGTAGCGGGAGTGGGAGCAGATACGCAGTATTTT. Translated: CASSPVAGVGADTQYF. The chain employs TRBV27 and TRBJ2-3; 9 bases fit TRBD2. Germline trimming cut 5 bases from V and 4 bases from J; bases unmatched to any gene: 10. Germline V gives CDR1 MNHEY, CDR2 SMNVEV (reference sequence). The CDR3 sequence is 16 residues long.

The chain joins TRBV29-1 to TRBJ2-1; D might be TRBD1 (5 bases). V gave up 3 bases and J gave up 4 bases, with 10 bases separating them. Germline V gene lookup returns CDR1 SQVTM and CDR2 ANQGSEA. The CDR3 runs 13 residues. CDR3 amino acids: CSVDAQGYNEQFF. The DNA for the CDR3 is TGCAGCGTTGATGCGCAGGGTTACAATGAGCAGTTCTTC.

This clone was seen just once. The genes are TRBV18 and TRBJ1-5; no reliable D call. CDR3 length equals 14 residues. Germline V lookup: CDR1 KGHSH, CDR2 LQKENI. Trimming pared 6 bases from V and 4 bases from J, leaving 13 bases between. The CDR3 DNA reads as TGTGCCAGCTCCCCCAACAGCCATAATCAGCCCCAGCATTTT. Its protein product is CASSPNSHNQPQHF. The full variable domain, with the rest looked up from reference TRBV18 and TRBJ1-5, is NAGVMQNPRHLVRRRGQEARLRCSPMKGHSHVYWYRQLPEEGLKFMVYLQKENIIDESGMPKERFSAEFPKEGPSILRIQQVVRGDSAAYFCASSPNSHNQPQHFGDGTRLSIL.

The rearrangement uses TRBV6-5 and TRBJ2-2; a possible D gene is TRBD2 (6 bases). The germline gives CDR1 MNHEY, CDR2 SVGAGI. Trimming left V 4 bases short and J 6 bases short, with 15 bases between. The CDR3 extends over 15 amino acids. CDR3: CASSLRSEGAGELFF. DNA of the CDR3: TGTGCCAGCAGTTTACGATCGGAGGGAGCCGGGGAGCTGTTTTTT.

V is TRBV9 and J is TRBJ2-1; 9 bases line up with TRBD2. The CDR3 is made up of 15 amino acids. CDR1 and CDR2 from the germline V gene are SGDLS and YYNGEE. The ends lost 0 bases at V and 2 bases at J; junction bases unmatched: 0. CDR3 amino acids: CASSVGGGAYNEQFF. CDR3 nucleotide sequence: TGTGCCAGCAGCGTAGGCGGGGGGGCCTACAATGAGCAGTTCTTC.

In DNA form, the CDR3 reads TGTGCCACCAGCAGAGATGGCAGGGTTGGCAATCAGCCCCAGCATTTT. Translated, it gives CATSRDGRVGNQPQHF. The chain recombines TRBV15 with TRBJ1-5, with D tentatively TRBD1 (5 bases). V dropped 0 bases and J dropped 2 bases, with 11 bases sitting between them. Germline CDR1 reads LNHNV; CDR2 reads YYDKDF (reference sequence). The CDR3 has 16 amino acids.

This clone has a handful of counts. Written as DNA, the CDR3 is TGTGCCTGGAGTATCGGGACAGGCTATCAGCCCCAGCATTTT. Encoded protein: CAWSIGTGYQPQHF. The chain combines TRBV30 with TRBJ1-5, with 8 bases fitting TRBD1. Germline assignment: CDR1 GTSNPN and CDR2 SVGIG (reference sequence). CDR3 length: 14 residues. The V and J ends lost 2 bases and 5 bases, in that order; junction bases with no gene match: 5.

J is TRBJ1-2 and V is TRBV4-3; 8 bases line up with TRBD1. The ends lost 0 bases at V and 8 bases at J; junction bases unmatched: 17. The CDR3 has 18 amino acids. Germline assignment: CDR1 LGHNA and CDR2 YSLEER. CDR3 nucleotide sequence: TGCGCCAGCAGCCAAGATTGGGCAGGGGGCGATGTAGGTGACGGCTACACCTTC. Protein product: CASSQDWAGGDVGDGYTF.

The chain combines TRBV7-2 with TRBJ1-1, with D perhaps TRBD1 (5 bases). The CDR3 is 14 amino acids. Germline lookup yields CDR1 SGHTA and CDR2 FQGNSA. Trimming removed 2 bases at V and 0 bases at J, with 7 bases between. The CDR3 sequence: CASSLWGVNTEAFF. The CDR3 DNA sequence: TGTGCCAGCAGCTTATGGGGGGTGAACACTGAAGCTTTCTTT.

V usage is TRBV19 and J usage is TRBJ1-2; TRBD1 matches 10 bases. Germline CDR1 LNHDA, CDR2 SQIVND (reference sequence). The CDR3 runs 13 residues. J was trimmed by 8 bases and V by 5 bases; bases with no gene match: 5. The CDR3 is CASSDRDRGGYTF. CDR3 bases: TGTGCCAGTAGTGACCGGGACAGGGGAGGCTACACCTTC.

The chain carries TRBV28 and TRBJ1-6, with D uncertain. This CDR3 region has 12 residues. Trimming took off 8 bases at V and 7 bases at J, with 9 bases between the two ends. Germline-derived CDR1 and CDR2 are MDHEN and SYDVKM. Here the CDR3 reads CASGPQNSPLHF. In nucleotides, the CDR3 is TGTGCCAGCGGCCCACAGAATTCACCCCTCCACTTT.

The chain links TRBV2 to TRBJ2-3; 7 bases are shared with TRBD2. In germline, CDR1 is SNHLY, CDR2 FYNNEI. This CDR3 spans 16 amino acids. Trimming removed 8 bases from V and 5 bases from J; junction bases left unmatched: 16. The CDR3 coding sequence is TGTGCCAGCGAGTGGGAGGGCGGGCAGGGAGGAGATACGCAGTATTTT. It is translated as CASEWEGGQGGDTQYF. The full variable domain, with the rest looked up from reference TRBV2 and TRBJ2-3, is EPEVTQTPSHQVTQMGQEVILRCVPISNHLYFYWYRQILGQKVEFLVSFYNNEISEKSEIFDDQFSVERPDGSNFTLKIRSTKLEDSAMYFCASEWEGGQGGDTQYFGPGTRLTVL.

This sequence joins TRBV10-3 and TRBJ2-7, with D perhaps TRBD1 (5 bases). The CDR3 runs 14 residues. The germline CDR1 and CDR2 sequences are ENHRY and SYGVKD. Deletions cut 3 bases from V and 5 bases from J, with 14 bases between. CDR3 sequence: CAISEVGQRDEQYF. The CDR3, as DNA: TGTGCCATCAGTGAAGTGGGGCAAAGAGACGAGCAGTACTTC.

CDR3 coding DNA: TGCGCCAGCAGCACGCGCGGGACTAACACCGGGGAGCTGTTTTTT. Translation: CASSTRGTNTGELFF. The chain is built from TRBV5-1 and TRBJ2-2; D perhaps matches TRBD2 (6 bases). Germline CDR1 SGHRS, CDR2 YFSETQ. The CDR3 is 15 amino acids. Trimming shortened V by 4 bases and J by 2 bases, and 12 bases separated the two germline ends.

The CDR3 DNA reads as TGTGCCAGCAGCGCGGGGACTAGCGGGAGTGTAGAGCAGTACTTC. Its translation: CASSAGTSGSVEQYF. The gene calls are TRBV9 and TRBJ2-7; 14 positions match TRBD2. CDR1 is SGDLS, CDR2 YYNGEE, per germline. The length of the CDR3 is 15 residues. Germline trimming cut 3 bases from V and 7 bases from J; bases unmatched to any gene: 6.

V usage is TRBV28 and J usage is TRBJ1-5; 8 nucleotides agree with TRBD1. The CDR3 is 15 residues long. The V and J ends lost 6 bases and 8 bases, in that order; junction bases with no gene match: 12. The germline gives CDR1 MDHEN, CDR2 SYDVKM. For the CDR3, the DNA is TGTGCCAGCAGGGGGCAGGGGGCGTTAAATAAGCCCCAGCATTTT. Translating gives CASRGQGALNKPQHF. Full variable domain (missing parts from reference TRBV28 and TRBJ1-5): DVKVTQSSRYLVKRTGEKVFLECVQDMDHENMFWYRQDPGLGLRLIYFSYDVKMKEKGDIPEGYSVSREKKERFSLILESASTNQTSMYLCASRGQGALNKPQHFGDGTRLSIL.

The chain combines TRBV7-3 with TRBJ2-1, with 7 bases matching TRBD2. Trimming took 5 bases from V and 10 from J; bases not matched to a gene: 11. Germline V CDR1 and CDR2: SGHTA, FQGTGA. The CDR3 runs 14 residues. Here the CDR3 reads CASSRDYSTGEQFF. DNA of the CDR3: TGTGCCAGCAGCCGGGACTACTCGACCGGGGAGCAGTTCTTC.

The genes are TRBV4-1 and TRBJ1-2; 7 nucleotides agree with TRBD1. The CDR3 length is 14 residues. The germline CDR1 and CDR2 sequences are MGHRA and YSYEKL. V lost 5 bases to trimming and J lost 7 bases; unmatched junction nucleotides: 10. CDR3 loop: CASSARTGWGGYTF. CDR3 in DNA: TGCGCCAGCAGCGCCCGGACAGGTTGGGGTGGCTACACCTTC.

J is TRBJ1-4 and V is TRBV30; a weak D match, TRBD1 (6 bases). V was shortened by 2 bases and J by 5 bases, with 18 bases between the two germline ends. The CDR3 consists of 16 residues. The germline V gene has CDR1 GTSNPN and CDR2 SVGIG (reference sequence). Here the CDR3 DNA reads TGTGCCTGGAGTCCCCTAGGGGGGGCCTCGAATGAAAAACTGTTTTTT. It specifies CAWSPLGGASNEKLFF.

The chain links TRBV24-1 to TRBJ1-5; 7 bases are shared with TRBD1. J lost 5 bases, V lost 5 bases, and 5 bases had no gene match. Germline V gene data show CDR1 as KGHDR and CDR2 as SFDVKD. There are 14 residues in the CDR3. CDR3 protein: CATSGGDSHQPQHF. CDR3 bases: TGTGCCACCAGTGGAGGGGACAGTCATCAGCCCCAGCATTTT.

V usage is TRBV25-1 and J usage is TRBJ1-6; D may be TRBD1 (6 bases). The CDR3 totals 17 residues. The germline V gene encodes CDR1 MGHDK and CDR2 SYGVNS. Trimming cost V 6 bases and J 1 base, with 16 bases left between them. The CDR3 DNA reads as TGTGCCAGCAGGGGGGGGCAAGTTTGGTCCTATAATTCACCCCTCCACTTT. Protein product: CASRGGQVWSYNSPLHF.

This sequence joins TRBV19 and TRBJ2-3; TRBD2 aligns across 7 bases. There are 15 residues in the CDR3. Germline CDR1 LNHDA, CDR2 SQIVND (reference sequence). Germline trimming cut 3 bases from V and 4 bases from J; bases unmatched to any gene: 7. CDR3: CASSIVLAAADTQYF. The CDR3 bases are TGTGCCAGTAGTATCGTCCTAGCGGCGGCAGATACGCAGTATTTT. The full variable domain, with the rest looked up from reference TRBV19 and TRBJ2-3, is DGGITQSPKYLFRKEGQNVTLSCEQNLNHDAMYWYRQDPGQGLRLIYYSQIVNDFQKGDIAEGYSVSREKKESFPLTVTSAQKNPTAFYLCASSIVLAAADTQYFGPGTRLTVL.

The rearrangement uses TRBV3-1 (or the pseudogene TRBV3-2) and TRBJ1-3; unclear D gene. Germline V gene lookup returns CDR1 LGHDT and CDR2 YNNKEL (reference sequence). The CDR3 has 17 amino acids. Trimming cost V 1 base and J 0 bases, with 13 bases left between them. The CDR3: CASSQGAGSHSGNTIYF. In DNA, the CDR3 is TGTGCCAGCAGCCAAGGAGCGGGCTCCCACTCTGGAAACACCATATATTTT.